The sequence of this TCR beta chain was determined in a study of human T cells and chemical hapten exposure. Study in general: Scalp application of diphenylcyclopropenone was performed weekly in patients across the entire approximately 24-week study. The study, taken as a whole, reports: No alteration of TCRs above 1 in 1000 frequency was seen with DPC sensitization.

Sample time point: pre-sensitization, week 0. Noted treatment: therapeutic diphenylcyclopropenone sensitization with weekly scalp DPC. The authors extracted total RNA from unfractionated whole blood. The CDR3 has 12 residues. CDR1 is SNHLY and CDR2 is FYNNEI in the germline V gene. TCRdb re-called the RACE reads with MiXCR, one entry per CDR3 protein. The sample holds tens of thousands of distinct CDR3 sequences, roughly 6.7% seen once. There are many counts of this clonotype. Its antigen is unidentified. A junction boundary mismatches the germline segment, possibly from a read error. The source of this sequence is a woman aged 25 to 39 with alopecia areata. Some clones in this sample may be carry-over from other donors' samples. The chain links TRBV2 to TRBJ2-2; D not resolved. The specimen was whole blood, collected in connection with sensitization to the hapten diphenylcyclopropenone (DPC). The CDR3 coding sequence is TGTGCCAGCAGTCCGAATACCGGGGAGCTGTTTTTT. Translating gives CASSPNTGELFF.